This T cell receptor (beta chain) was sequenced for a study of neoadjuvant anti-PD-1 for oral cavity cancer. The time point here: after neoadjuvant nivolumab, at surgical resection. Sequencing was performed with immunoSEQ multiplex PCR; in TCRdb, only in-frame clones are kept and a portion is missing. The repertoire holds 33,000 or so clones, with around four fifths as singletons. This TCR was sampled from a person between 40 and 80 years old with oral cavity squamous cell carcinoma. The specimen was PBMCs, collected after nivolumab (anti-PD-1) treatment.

This chain's CDR3 is CASSYSAGFIAYGYTF. The CDR3 DNA sequence: TGTGCCAGCAGTTACTCGGCAGGGTTCATAGCCTATGGCTACACCTTC. The V gene is TRBV6-5, the J gene TRBJ1-2, with a tentative D call TRBD1 (5 bases). In germline, CDR1 is MNHEY, CDR2 SVGAGI. This CDR3 is built from 16 residues. V lost 0 bases and J 4 bases, leaving 15 bases between the germline ends.